These T cell receptor beta chains were read from a single sample in a study of blood T cell repertoires in COVID-19. Assay used: immunoSEQ multiplex PCR; TCRdb lists only in-frame clones, some missing. The profile shows approximately 170,000 clones, approximately 86% of them singletons. Sequences were obtained from peripheral blood. The source of these receptors is a man in his sixties or seventies with acute or convalescent COVID-19. Each CDR3 is given with its conserved first and last residue.

>TRBJ1-1|11|TRBV30
CACYRDRGTFF
>TRBJ2-5|16|TRBV3-1/TRBV3-2
CASSQDSGATGETQYF
>TRBJ2-2|13|TRBV6-2/TRBV6-3
CASSYDRVGELFF
>TRBJ2-3|15|TRBV9
CASSAGGDRRDTQYF
>TRBJ1-2|12|TRBV2
CASSSGGYGYTF
>TRBJ2-1|16|TRBV5-4
CASSLAAGGRAHEQFF
>TRBJ2-3|16|TRBV28
CASRPPRQESTDTQYF
>TRBJ1-6|16|TRBV7-3
CASSLLGGQGGSPLHF
>TRBJ2-5|14|TRBV7-3
CASSYQTGQETQYF
>TRBJ2-5|15|TRBV5-1
CASSLTRSSQETQYF
>TRBJ1-4|15|TRBV28
CASSPGSATNEKLFF
>TRBJ1-3|15|TRBV5-4
CASSNRQRLGNTIYF
>TRBJ2-1|15|TRBV4-2
CASSQDLTEYNEQFF
>TRBJ1-5|13|TRBV7-9
CASSRQGEQPQHF
>TRBJ2-5|11|TRBV29-1
CSANRARTQYF
>TRBJ2-7|15|TRBV6-6
CASSYWVGQGDEQYF
>TRBJ1-2|13|TRBV10-2
CASNEAIWGGYTF
>TRBJ2-4|14|TRBV10-3
CAISQDRDKNIQYF
>TRBJ1-1|14|TRBV4-3
CASSHGEKGTEAFF
>TRBJ2-7|13|TRBV29-1
CSVGDRGSYEQYF
>TRBJ2-7|15|TRBV5-4
CASSSPGGSSNEQYF
>TRBJ2-7|14|TRBV5-4
CASSPESNSYEQYF
>TRBJ2-5|14|TRBV14
CASSHLGTEETQYF
>TRBJ2-7|13|TRBV6-5
CASSLPGTYEQYF
>TRBJ1-1|14|TRBV11-2
CASSLAAGISEAFF
>TRBJ2-6|14|TRBV7-6
CASSLVAESNVLTF
>TRBJ1-6|14|TRBV5-4
CASSTGNYNSPLHF
>TRBJ2-3|14|TRBV30
CAWVPSGGTDTQYF
>TRBJ2-1|16|TRBV5-1
CASSLKVRGSYNEQFF
>TRBJ1-2|14|TRBV14
CASSQARGSYGYTF
>TRBJ1-1|14|TRBV11-2
CASSHNRGRGEAFF
>TRBJ2-1|16|TRBV7-8
CASSFPAGQGYNEQFF
>TRBJ1-1|14|TRBV5-4
CASSFRTENTEAFF
>TRBJ2-6|18|TRBV3-1/TRBV3-2
CASSPIPPGAVGANVLTF
>TRBJ1-1|14|TRBV2
CASSEWGGDTEAFF
>TRBJ1-5|13|TRBV9
CASSVGLNQPQHF
>TRBJ1-1|15|TRBV5-4
CASSLSGTENTEAFF
>TRBJ1-3|17|TRBV7-2
CASSLRPGTGFGNTIYF
>TRBJ2-1|12|TRBV5-6
CASGRAEDEQFF
>TRBJ2-3|13|TRBV2
CASGAYRTDTQYF
>TRBJ2-1|19|TRBV7-2
CASSRRGLAGGSSYNEQFF
>TRBJ2-2|15|TRBV29-1
CSVVYRDVGAGELFF
>TRBJ2-7|14|TRBV27
CASSLVPGVYEQYF
>TRBJ1-2|13|TRBV7-2
CASSLRGPGLHTF
>TRBJ2-7|12|TRBV6-4
CASRGGRGEQYF
>TRBJ2-1|17|TRBV5-1
CASSLGTGGLSYNEQFF
>TRBJ1-5|13|TRBV12-3/TRBV12-4
CASSFAGGQPQHF
>TRBJ1-1|12|TRBV2
CASNRVGTEAFF
>TRBJ2-5|10|TRBV6-5
CATLRGAQYF
>TRBJ2-2|11|TRBV7-3
CASSAGGELFF
>TRBJ1-2|17|TRBV3-1/TRBV3-2
CASSQDIGTGALYGYTF
>TRBJ2-7|13|TRBV5-1
CASSLLTGNEQYF
>TRBJ2-7|14|TRBV6-5
CASSTTGPQGEQYF
>TRBJ1-1|13|TRBV6-5
CASEGQGDTEAFF
>TRBJ1-5|13|TRBV6-2/TRBV6-3
CASSHLGDQPQHF